This TCR beta chain was retrieved from a study of CD8+CD57+ T cells in acquired aplastic anemia (dated by TCRdb to 2017 to 2018). Background for the entire study: A mean of 3.2 ug of DNA, ranging from about 0.19 to 30 ug, was extracted from sorted CD4+ and CD8+ cells. A CD8+CD57+ expansion meant a frequency higher than the mean frequency seen in healthy subjects. General conclusions and limits of the study: No significant difference in CD8+ Simpson's diversity was found between patients and healthy controls (P=0.060). Although roughly 29 CD8+ CDR3 sequences were shared by patients and controls, these sequences appeared highly expressed in patients and within the immunodominant clones of patients.

In regard to this clonotype: No cognate antigen has been identified for it. There are no base qualities to consult, and no much larger clone falls within one base.

Genomic DNA served as template for TCR beta VDJ combination and CDR3 sequence profiling. TCR repertoire sequencing was run on an Illumina HiSeq 2000. The study's processing was this. TRBV/TRBJ rearrangement plots, CDR3 size and DJ length profiles, and Simpson's diversity index were used to assess repertoires. Whichever DNA sequence was most abundant in the deep sequencing data was defined as the immunodominant clone. CDR3 amino acid sequences were screened for sharing across subjects and were compared with published repertoires and the VDJdb database. TCRdb reprocessed the public reads (quality trimming at Q25 with fastp, clone calling with MiXCR) and kept in-frame beta chains. Rows with one shared CDR3 protein collapse into an entry with the most common genes and DNA. These V and J calls originate from TCRdb's pipeline instead of the authors' own analysis. The sample has 150,000 or so distinct CDR3 sequences on record, approximately 52% of them singletons. More than 10% of the sample is held by the ten biggest clonotypes.

The patients picked for sequencing were ones in whom flow cytometry had shown an expansion of CD8+CD57+ cells. Severe acquired aplastic anemia was diagnosed in all patients according to International Study of Aplastic Anemia and Agranulocytosis and Camitta criteria. At the time blood was sampled, none of the patients had received any therapy. In this study, sorted CD4+ and CD8+ T cells from the blood of healthy subjects and of severe aplastic anemia patients had their TCR repertoires deep-sequenced. Patients were enrolled in the USA under clinicaltrials.gov protocols 00001620, 01623167, 00001397, 00071045, 00081523 and 00961064. Ficoll-Paque density gradient centrifugation was used to isolate peripheral blood mononuclear cells. Before DNA extraction, CD4+ and CD8+ T cells were sorted with FACS or magnetic beads. From its cysteine to its phenylalanine, the CDR3 spans 13 amino acids. The CDR3 DNA has 39 bases and is translated from base 1. V is cut by 5 bases and J by 6 bases, and the space between the germline ends is 10 bases.

This chain joins TRBV6-7 to TRBJ1-4; no D gene can be assigned with confidence. TRBV6-7 falls under the ORF class, with uncertain function. Source material: sorted CD4+, CD8+, or CD8+CD57+ T cells (not recorded which) from PBMCs. The receptor's source is a human donor with aplastic anemia. DNA sequence: TGTGCCAGCAGTGCAACGCTAGATGAAAAACTGTTTTTT. This codes for CASSATLDEKLFF.